Listed here are 22 T cell receptor beta chains from one sample, sequenced in a study of vaccination and CD4 T cells after COVID-19 (dated by TCRdb to about 2022). Libraries were constructed by PCR. TCRdb shows the sequencer as Illumina iSeq 100. DNA from cultured CD4+ T cells underwent TCR sequencing with the Oncomine TCR Beta short-read assay at the Johns Hopkins FTIC core. TCRdb's own reprocessing of the public reads used fastp at Q25 and MiXCR and kept productive beta chains. Entries are consolidated by CDR3 protein sequence, retaining the most common genes and DNA. In all, the sample holds 20,000 or so distinct CDR3 sequences, and 38% of those were seen once. The ten largest make up approximately 17% of the sample. The sample's treatment or condition, from its label and the paper: approximately 10-day PBMC culture with coronavirus spike peptide pools or control peptides (ViraFEST assay). Antigen specificity for these receptors is unknown.

The sample consisted of CD4+ T cells from blood, cultured in vitro, taken before SARS-CoV-2 vaccination. These receptors were collected from a human donor who received a COVID-19 vaccine.

This clonotype was detected a few times. The rearrangement joins TRBV6-5 to TRBJ2-5, with D unresolved. CDR3 length: 17 amino acids. Germline lookup yields CDR1 MNHEY and CDR2 SVGAGI. Between the trimmed V and J ends, which lost 0 bases and 0 bases, there was a span of 14 bases. The CDR3 here is CASSYSKVMGYQETQYF. CDR3 nucleotide sequence: TGTGCCAGCAGTTACTCTAAGGTTATGGGGTACCAAGAGACCCAGTACTTC.

The rearrangement joins TRBV6-1 to TRBJ2-3; D is undetermined. V lost 4 bases and J lost 5, with 4 bases in between. Germline V gene data show CDR1 as MNHNS and CDR2 as SASEGT. The CDR3 covers 11 residues. CDR3 sequence: CASSAGDTQYF. The CDR3 bases are TGTGCCAGCAGTGCTGGAGATACGCAGTATTTT.

The chain couples TRBV7-2 to TRBJ2-5; tentatively, D is TRBD1 or TRBD2 (5 bases each). The V and J ends lost 5 bases and 1 base respectively, with 11 bases between them. The CDR3 runs 14 residues. Germline V gene sequence: CDR1 SGHTA, CDR2 FQGNSA. As DNA, the CDR3 is TGTGCCAGCAGCCAAGCAGGGAGCCAAGAGACCCAGTACTTC. Its translation: CASSQAGSQETQYF.

The chain couples TRBV11-2 to TRBJ2-3; the D is unclear. V was clipped by 4 bases and J by 4 bases, with 9 bases between them. The CDR3 runs 13 residues. Germline loops: CDR1 SGHAT, CDR2 FQNNGV. The CDR3 here is CASSSSAADTQYF. CDR3 DNA: TGTGCCAGCAGCTCCTCCGCAGCAGATACGCAGTATTTT.

V is TRBV3-1 and J is TRBJ2-2, with TRBD1 matching over 9 bases. CDR3 length: 15 amino acids. CDR1 and CDR2 from the germline V gene are LGHDT and YNNKEL (reference sequence). After removal of 2 bases from V and 4 bases from J, the junction contained 2 bases not matched to a gene. In DNA, the CDR3 is TGTGCCAGCAGCCAATACAGGGGGCCCACCGGGGAGCTGTTTTTT. The encoded protein is CASSQYRGPTGELFF.

V usage is TRBV14 and J usage is TRBJ2-7; D is unresolved. The V gene's germline CDR1 is SGHDN and CDR2 FVKESK. The CDR3 contains 11 residues. Trimming took off 4 bases at V and 6 bases at J, with 7 bases between the two ends. CDR3 nucleotides: TGTGCCAGCAGCCGAGAAGGCGAGCAGTACTTC. This sequence encodes CASSREGEQYF.

The chain couples TRBV30 to TRBJ2-5, with 7 bases lining up with TRBD1. After removal of 1 base from V and 4 bases from J, the junction contained 3 bases not matched to a gene. Germline V gene sequence: CDR1 GTSNPN, CDR2 SVGIG (reference sequence). The CDR3 is 13 amino acids. The CDR3 here is CAWSEGAPETQYF. The CDR3 coding sequence is TGTGCCTGGAGTGAGGGGGCGCCAGAGACCCAGTACTTC.

This chain connects TRBV20-1 to TRBJ2-1; TRBD2 matches 12 bases. Germline V gene data show CDR1 as DFQATT and CDR2 as SNEGSKA (reference sequence). The CDR3 contains 14 residues. The J segment lost 12 bases and the V segment lost 3 bases, leaving 9 bases of the junction unmatched. The CDR3 coding sequence is TGCAGTGCTAGTTCTAGCGGGGGGGCGGTGGGGCAGTTCTTC. Translating gives CSASSSGGAVGQFF.

V usage is TRBV18 and J usage is TRBJ2-5, with D perhaps assigned TRBD1 or TRBD2 (5 bases each). CDR3 size: 13 residues. Per germline, CDR1 KGHSH and CDR2 LQKENI. V was clipped by 4 bases and J by 2 bases, with 8 bases between them. The CDR3 sequence: CASSRDGQETQYF. In nucleotides, the CDR3 is TGTGCCAGCTCACGGGACGGACAAGAGACCCAGTACTTC.

By share, this clonotype ranks as medium-sized. The chain links TRBV24-1 to TRBJ2-2; no reliable D call. The CDR3 runs to 20 residues. Germline V gene sequence: CDR1 KGHDR, CDR2 SFDVKD. V was shortened by 3 bases and J by 1 base, with 23 bases between the two germline ends. In DNA form, the CDR3 reads TGTGCCACCAGTGATAGGTTTGTTGGGCGTATAGCTCGGAACACCGGGGAGCTGTTTTTT. Translating gives CATSDRFVGRIARNTGELFF.

The V and J genes are TRBV5-1 and TRBJ2-5; D not certain. Trimming pared 0 bases from V and 0 bases from J, leaving 0 bases between. Per germline, CDR1 SGHRS and CDR2 YFSETQ. The CDR3 spans 12 residues. The CDR3 sequence: CASSLDQETQYF. The CDR3 DNA reads as TGCGCCAGCAGCTTGGACCAAGAGACCCAGTACTTC.

CDR3 amino acids: CASSVSGMIYEQYF. In DNA, the CDR3 is TGTGCCAGCAGTGTTAGCGGGATGATCTACGAGCAGTACTTC. This rearrangement joins TRBV2 to TRBJ2-7; 8 nucleotides line up with TRBD2. The V gene's germline CDR1 is SNHLY and CDR2 FYNNEI. V shed 4 bases, J shed 3 bases, and the junction held 5 bases outside the gene matches. CDR3 size: 14 residues.

This clonotype has just a few counts. V gene TRBV11-3 combines with J gene TRBJ2-5, with D possibly called TRBD1 or TRBD2 (5 bases each). The V end lost 4 bases, the J end lost 7 bases, and 25 bases lay between the germline ends. The CDR3 loop spans 17 amino acids. CDR1 and CDR2 (germline): SGHNT, YENEEA. The CDR3 DNA follows: TGTGCCAGCAGCTCGAGCGCCTGGGACGGCGGTGGCGGGACCCAGTACTTC. Translating it yields CASSSSAWDGGGGTQYF.

V usage is TRBV20-1 and J usage is TRBJ2-3; 11 positions agree with TRBD2. Germline assignment: CDR1 DFQATT and CDR2 SNEGSKA (reference sequence). The V segment lost 1 base and the J segment 3 bases; nucleotides outside the gene matches: 12. The CDR3 covers 18 residues. The CDR3 sequence is CSARGSASGGLGTDTQYF. The DNA of the CDR3 is TGCAGTGCTAGAGGGTCGGCTAGCGGGGGGCTAGGGACAGATACGCAGTATTTT.

Written as DNA, the CDR3 is TGTGCCAGCAGCTTAGGGGCAGGAAGCTACACCTTC. Residues: CASSLGAGSYTF. V usage is TRBV7-9 and J usage is TRBJ1-2; no firm D call. V was shortened by 1 base and J by 9 bases, with 9 bases between the two germline ends. Germline lookup yields CDR1 SEHNR and CDR2 FQNEAQ (reference sequence). The CDR3 covers 12 residues.

The J gene is TRBJ2-1, the V gene TRBV5-1, with 10 bases lining up with TRBD2. The CDR3 extends over 14 amino acids. V gave up 2 bases and J gave up 9 bases; unmatched junction bases: 5. Germline V CDR1 and CDR2: SGHRS, YFSETQ. Here the CDR3 reads CASSFGSGGGEQFF. The DNA for the CDR3 is TGCGCCAGCAGCTTCGGCAGCGGGGGGGGTGAGCAGTTCTTC. The variable domain in full, with the rest retrieved from reference TRBV5-1 and TRBJ2-1, is KAGVTQTPRYLIKTRGQQVTLSCSPISGHRSVSWYQQTPGQGLQFLFEYFSETQRNKGNFPGRFSGRQFSNSRSEMNVSTLELGDSALYLCASSFGSGGGEQFFGPGTRLTVL.

This chain joins TRBV7-8 and TRBJ1-2; no reliable D call. V was clipped by 1 base and J by 1 base, with 7 bases between them. Germline V CDR1 and CDR2: SGHVS, FQNEAQ. This CDR3 contains 14 residues. The chain's CDR3 is CASSLVGSNYGYTF. DNA for the CDR3: TGTGCCAGCAGCTTAGTTGGCAGTAACTATGGCTACACCTTC.

The CDR3 sequence: CASSHESMGETQYF. DNA for the CDR3: TGCGCCAGCAGCCATGAATCCATGGGAGAGACCCAGTACTTC. This chain connects TRBV4-1 to TRBJ2-5; unclear D gene. Germline V CDR1 and CDR2: MGHRA, YSYEKL. The V end was cut by 3 bases, the J end by 4 bases, with 12 bases between. The CDR3 length is 14 residues.

This clonotype was found a few times. The gene calls are TRBV2 and TRBJ2-1, with 8 bases fitting TRBD1. The germline V gene has CDR1 SNHLY and CDR2 FYNNEI. J lost 5 bases, V lost 7 bases, and 7 bases had no gene match. The CDR3 consists of 14 residues. CDR3: CASNNRGADNEQFF. The DNA of the CDR3 is TGTGCCAGCAACAACAGGGGGGCTGACAATGAGCAGTTCTTC. Complete variable domain (other parts from reference TRBV2 and TRBJ2-1): EPEVTQTPSHQVTQMGQEVILRCVPISNHLYFYWYRQILGQKVEFLVSFYNNEISEKSEIFDDQFSVERPDGSNFTLKIRSTKLEDSAMYFCASNNRGADNEQFFGPGTRLTVL.

This chain joins TRBV2 and TRBJ1-2, with D tentatively TRBD1 (6 bases). The CDR3 is made up of 16 amino acids. Looked up from germline, CDR1 is SNHLY and CDR2 is FYNNEI. The V end was cut by 2 bases, the J end by 0 bases, with 13 bases between. In DNA, the CDR3 is TGTGCCAGCAGTGAAAGGAGGGGGGGCGCTAACTATGGCTACACCTTC. Translated, it gives CASSERRGGANYGYTF. Together with reference TRBV2 and TRBJ1-2, the CDR3 gives the full variable domain: EPEVTQTPSHQVTQMGQEVILRCVPISNHLYFYWYRQILGQKVEFLVSFYNNEISEKSEIFDDQFSVERPDGSNFTLKIRSTKLEDSAMYFCASSERRGGANYGYTFGSGTRLTVV.

V gene TRBV6-5 combines with J gene TRBJ2-7; D is ambiguous. The CDR3 is made up of 16 amino acids. Between the trimmed V and J ends, which lost 0 bases and 1 base, there was a span of 13 bases. CDR1 MNHEY and CDR2 SVGAGI come from the germline V gene. The CDR3 DNA is TGTGCCAGCAGTTACTCGAAAACCAGGTATTCCTACGAGCAGTACTTC. This sequence encodes CASSYSKTRYSYEQYF.

This clonotype has a handful of counts. The CDR3 loop reads CASSKHTRGRETEAFF. DNA for the CDR3: TGTGCCAGTAGTAAACACACCAGGGGCCGGGAAACTGAAGCTTTCTTT. The rearrangement joins TRBV19 to TRBJ1-1; tentatively, D is TRBD1 (6 bases). Germline assignment: CDR1 LNHDA and CDR2 SQIVND (reference sequence). The CDR3 sequence is 16 residues long. Trimming removed 4 bases at V and 5 bases at J, with 20 bases between.